The 9 T cell receptor beta chains presented below share a single source sample, sequenced in a study of blood T cells in healthy people across ages. The second PCR ran about 7 to 12 cycles with a sample-barcoded 5' primer and J-beta primers. In TCRdb, the 5' RACE reads were re-called with MiXCR into one record per CDR3 protein. The sample holds hundreds of thousands of distinct CDR3 sequences, around three fifths seen once. The specimen was blood. The receptors were gathered from a man aged 40-50 years in good health.

The rearrangement uses TRBV7-2 and TRBJ2-2; D gene uncertain. With 3 bases removed from V and 2 bases from J, the gap between germline ends came to 7 bases. Germline V gene sequence: CDR1 SGHTA, CDR2 FQGNSA. This CDR3 has 14 residues. CDR3 loop: CASSFYTNTGELFF. CDR3 sequence (DNA): TGTGCCAGCAGCTTCTACACAAACACCGGGGAGCTGTTTTTT.

About this clonotype itself: A junction boundary mismatches the germline segment, possibly from a read error. This rearrangement joins TRBV15 to TRBJ1-4; no clear D gene. The length of the CDR3 is 14 residues. Germline V gives CDR1 LNHNV, CDR2 YYDKDF (reference sequence). DNA for the CDR3: TGTGCCACCAGCAGAGAGGCAACTAAGGAAAAACTGTTTTTT. Encoded protein: CATSREATKEKLFF.

The chain joins TRBV24-1 to TRBJ2-6, with D possibly TRBD2 on 5 matching bases. The CDR3 covers 14 residues. V lost 5 bases and J lost 4, with 8 bases in between. CDR1 is KGHDR, CDR2 SFDVKD, per germline. The CDR3 loop is CATSAGSGANVLTF. DNA for the CDR3: TGTGCCACCAGTGCGGGGTCCGGGGCCAACGTCCTGACTTTC.

CDR3 amino acids: CASSLADRSTDTQYF. The CDR3 DNA follows: TGTGCCAGCAGTTTAGCGGACAGATCCACAGATACGCAGTATTTT. This chain uses TRBV27 with TRBJ2-3; perhaps TRBD1 as D (6 bases). V dropped 2 bases and J dropped 2 bases, with 11 bases sitting between them. Germline V lookup: CDR1 MNHEY, CDR2 SMNVEV (reference sequence). This CDR3 is built from 15 residues.

The rearrangement links TRBV12-3 or TRBV12-4 to TRBJ1-5; weak D call: TRBD1 (5 bases). V lost 8 bases to trimming and J lost 4 bases, with 12 bases between them. The CDR3 is made up of 13 amino acids. CDR3 sequence: CASRVWGNQPQHF. Here the CDR3 DNA reads TGTGCCAGCCGCGTATGGGGGAATCAGCCCCAGCATTTT.

Only one count was recorded for this clonotype. The V call is TRBV7-2, the J call TRBJ2-4; D gene uncertain. The CDR3 sequence is 13 residues long. V was cut by 6 bases and J by 7 bases, with 13 bases left in between. Germline V lookup: CDR1 SGHTA, CDR2 FQGNSA. This chain's CDR3 is CASSLPFINIQYF. The CDR3 DNA sequence: TGTGCCAGCAGTCTCCCATTTATCAACATTCAGTACTTC.

This clonotype showed up just once. The rearrangement uses TRBV5-1 and TRBJ2-3; a possible D gene is TRBD2 (6 bases). Trimming stripped 0 bases from V and 2 bases from J, with 10 bases between. Germline V gene sequence: CDR1 SGHRS, CDR2 YFSETQ. This CDR3 comprises 15 residues. For the CDR3, the DNA is TGCGCCAGCAGCTTGGTCGGGGGAGCCACAGATACGCAGTATTTT. Translating it yields CASSLVGGATDTQYF.

This sequence joins TRBV19 and TRBJ2-7; D tentatively fits TRBD1 or TRBD2 (5 bases each). This CDR3 is 14 amino acids long. The V end lost 5 bases, the J end lost 7 bases, and 18 bases lay between the germline ends. Germline CDR1 is LNHDA and CDR2 is SQIVND (reference sequence). CDR3 sequence reads: CASSFTGTYNEQYF. CDR3 bases: TGTGCCAGTAGTTTTACGGGGACCTACAATGAGCAGTACTTC.

V gene TRBV20-1 combines with J gene TRBJ2-1, with 7 bases lining up with TRBD2. Per the germline V gene, CDR1 is DFQATT and CDR2 is SNEGSKA (reference sequence). The CDR3 loop spans 16 amino acids. V shed 6 bases, J shed 6 bases, and the junction held 17 bases outside the gene matches. CDR3 nucleotide sequence: TGCAGTGCCTATCCCCCAATCGGGGGGATCGGCAATGAGCAGTTCTTC. The encoded protein is CSAYPPIGGIGNEQFF.